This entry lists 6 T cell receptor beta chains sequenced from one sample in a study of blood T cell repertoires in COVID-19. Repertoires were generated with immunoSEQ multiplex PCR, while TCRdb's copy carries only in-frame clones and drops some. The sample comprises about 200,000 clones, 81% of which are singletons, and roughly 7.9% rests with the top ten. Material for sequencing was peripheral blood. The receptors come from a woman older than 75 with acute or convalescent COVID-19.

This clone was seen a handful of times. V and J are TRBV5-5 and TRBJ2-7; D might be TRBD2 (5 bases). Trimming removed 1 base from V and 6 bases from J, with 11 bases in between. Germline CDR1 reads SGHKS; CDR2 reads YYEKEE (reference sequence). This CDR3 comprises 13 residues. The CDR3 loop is CASSLIGGAEQYF. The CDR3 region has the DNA TGTGCCAGCAGCTTGATCGGAGGTGCCGAGCAGTACTTC.

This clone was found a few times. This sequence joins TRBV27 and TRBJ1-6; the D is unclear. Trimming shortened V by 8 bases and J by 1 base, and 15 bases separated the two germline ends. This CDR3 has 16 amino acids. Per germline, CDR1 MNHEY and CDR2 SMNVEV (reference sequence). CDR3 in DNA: TGTGCCAGCCGGCCGGATATCGGGTCCTATAATTCACCCCTCCACTTT. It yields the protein CASRPDIGSYNSPLHF.

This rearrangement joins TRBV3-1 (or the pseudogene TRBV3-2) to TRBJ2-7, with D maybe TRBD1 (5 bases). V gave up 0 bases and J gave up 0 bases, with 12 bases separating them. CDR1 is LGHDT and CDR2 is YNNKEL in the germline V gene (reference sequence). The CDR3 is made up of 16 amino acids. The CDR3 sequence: CASSQDQTGFSYEQYF. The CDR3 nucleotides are TGTGCCAGCAGCCAAGACCAAACAGGATTCTCCTACGAGCAGTACTTC.

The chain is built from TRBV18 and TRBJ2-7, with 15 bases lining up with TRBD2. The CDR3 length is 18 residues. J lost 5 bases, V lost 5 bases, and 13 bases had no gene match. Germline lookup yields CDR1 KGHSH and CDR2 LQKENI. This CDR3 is CASSALRTSGGANNEQYF. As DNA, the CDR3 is TGTGCCAGCTCAGCCTTGCGGACTAGCGGGGGGGCCAACAACGAGCAGTACTTC.

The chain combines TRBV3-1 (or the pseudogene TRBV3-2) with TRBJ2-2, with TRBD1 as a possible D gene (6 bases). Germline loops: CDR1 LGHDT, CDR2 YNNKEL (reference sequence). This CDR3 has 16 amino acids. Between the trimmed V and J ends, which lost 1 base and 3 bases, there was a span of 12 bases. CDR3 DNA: TGTGCCAGCAGCCAAGGTCTAGGGGGTTACACCGGGGAGCTGTTTTTT. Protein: CASSQGLGGYTGELFF.

CDR3 DNA: TGTGCCAGCAGTGAGTGGGGAGTACGGGGACAGCGGAGCAATCAGCCCCAGCATTTT. This translates into CASSEWGVRGQRSNQPQHF. The rearrangement links TRBV2 to TRBJ1-5; 7 bases are shared with TRBD1. Germline V lookup: CDR1 SNHLY, CDR2 FYNNEI. There are 19 residues in the CDR3. With 3 bases clipped from V and 1 base from J, the junction kept 15 bases outside the gene matches.